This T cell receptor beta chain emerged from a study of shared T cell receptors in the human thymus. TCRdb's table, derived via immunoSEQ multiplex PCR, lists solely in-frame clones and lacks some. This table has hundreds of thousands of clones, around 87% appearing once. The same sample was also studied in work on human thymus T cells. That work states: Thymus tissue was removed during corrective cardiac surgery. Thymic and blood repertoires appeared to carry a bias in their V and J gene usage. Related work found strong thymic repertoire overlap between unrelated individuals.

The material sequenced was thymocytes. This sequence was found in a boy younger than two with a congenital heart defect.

CDR3 sequence: CASSNSKGDSVTEAFF. The CDR3 coding sequence is TGTGCCAGCAGCAACTCAAAAGGGGACTCAGTCACTGAAGCTTTCTTT. V gene TRBV28 combines with J gene TRBJ1-1; tentatively, D is TRBD1 (5 bases). The V gene lost 6 bases and the J gene lost 4 bases, with 21 bases spanning the gap. Germline values: CDR1 MDHEN, CDR2 SYDVKM. The CDR3 runs to 16 residues.